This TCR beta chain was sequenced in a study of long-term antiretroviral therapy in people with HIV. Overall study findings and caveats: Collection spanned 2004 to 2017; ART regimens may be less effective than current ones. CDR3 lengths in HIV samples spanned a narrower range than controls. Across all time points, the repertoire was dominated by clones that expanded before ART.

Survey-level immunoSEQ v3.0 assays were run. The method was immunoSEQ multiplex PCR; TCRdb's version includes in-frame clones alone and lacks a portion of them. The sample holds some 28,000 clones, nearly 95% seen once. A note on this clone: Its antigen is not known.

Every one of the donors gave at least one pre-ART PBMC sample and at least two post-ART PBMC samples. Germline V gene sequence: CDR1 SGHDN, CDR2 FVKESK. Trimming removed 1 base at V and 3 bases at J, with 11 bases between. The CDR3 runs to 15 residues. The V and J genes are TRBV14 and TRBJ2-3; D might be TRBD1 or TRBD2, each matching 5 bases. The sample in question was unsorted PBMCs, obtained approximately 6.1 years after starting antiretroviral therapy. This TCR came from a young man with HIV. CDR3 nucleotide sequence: TGTGCCAGCAGCCAAGTTGGGGGTCCTACAGATACGCAGTATTTT. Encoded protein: CASSQVGGPTDTQYF.